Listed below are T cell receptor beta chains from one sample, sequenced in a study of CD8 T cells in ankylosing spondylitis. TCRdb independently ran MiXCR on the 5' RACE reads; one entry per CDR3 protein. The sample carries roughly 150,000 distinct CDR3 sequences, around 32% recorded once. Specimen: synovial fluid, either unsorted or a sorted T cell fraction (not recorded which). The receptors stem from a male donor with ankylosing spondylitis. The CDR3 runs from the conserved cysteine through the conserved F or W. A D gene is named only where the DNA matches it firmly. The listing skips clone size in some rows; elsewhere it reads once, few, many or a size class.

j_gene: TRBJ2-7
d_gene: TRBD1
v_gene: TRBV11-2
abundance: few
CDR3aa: CASSSRDRVNEQYF
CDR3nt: TGTGCCAGCAGCTCCCGGGACAGGGTCAACGAGCAGTACTTC

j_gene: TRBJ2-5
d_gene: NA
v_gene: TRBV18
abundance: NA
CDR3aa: CASSPGYQETQYF
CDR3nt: TGTGCCAGCTCACCGGGGTACCAAGAGACCCAGTACTTC

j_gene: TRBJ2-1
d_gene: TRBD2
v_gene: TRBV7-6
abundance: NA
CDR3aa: CASSRTSGGDNEQFF
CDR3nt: TGTGCCAGCAGCCGAACTAGCGGGGGGGACAATGAGCAGTTCTTC

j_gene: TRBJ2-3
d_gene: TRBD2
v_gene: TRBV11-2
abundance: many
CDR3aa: CASSPKRSSGSSWDTQYF
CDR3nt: TGTGCCAGCAGCCCCAAGCGGTCTAGCGGGAGTTCTTGGGATACGCAGTATTTT

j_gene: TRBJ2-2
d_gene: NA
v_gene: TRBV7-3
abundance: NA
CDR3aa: CASSLMGGNTGELFF
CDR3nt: TGTGCCAGCAGCTTAATGGGGGGGAACACCGGGGAGCTGTTTTTT

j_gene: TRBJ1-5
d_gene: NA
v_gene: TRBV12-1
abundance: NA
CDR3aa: CASSFAATSYSNQPQHF
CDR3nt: TGTGCCAGCAGCTTTGCTGCAACAAGCTATAGCAATCAGCCCCAGCATTTT

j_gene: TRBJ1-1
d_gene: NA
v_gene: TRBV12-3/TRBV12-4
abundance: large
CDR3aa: CASTSPGMNTEAFF
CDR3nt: TGTGCCAGCACCTCACCGGGGATGAACACTGAAGCTTTCTTT

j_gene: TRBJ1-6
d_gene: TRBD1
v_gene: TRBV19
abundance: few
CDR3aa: CASRGTVNSPLHF
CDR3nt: TGTGCCAGTAGAGGGACAGTGAATTCACCCCTCCACTTT

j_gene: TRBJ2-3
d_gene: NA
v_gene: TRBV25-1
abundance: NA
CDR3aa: CASSHAGTDTQYF
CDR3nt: TGTGCCAGCAGTCACGCAGGGACAGATACGCAGTATTTT

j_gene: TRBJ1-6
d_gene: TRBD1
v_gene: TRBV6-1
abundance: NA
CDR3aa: CASTWDSYNSPLHF
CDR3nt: TGTGCCAGCACCTGGGACAGCTACAATTCACCCCTCCACTTT

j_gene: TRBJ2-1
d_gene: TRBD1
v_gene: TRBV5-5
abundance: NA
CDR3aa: CASSPRFGQGAGEQFF
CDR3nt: TGTGCCAGCAGCCCCCGGTTTGGACAGGGAGCGGGCGAGCAGTTCTTC

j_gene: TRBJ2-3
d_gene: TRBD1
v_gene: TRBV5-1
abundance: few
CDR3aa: CASSQGQSTDTQYF
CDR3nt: TGCGCCAGCAGCCAGGGACAGTCCACAGATACGCAGTATTTT

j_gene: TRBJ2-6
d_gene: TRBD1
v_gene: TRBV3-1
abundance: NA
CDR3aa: CASSQDSGTGGPGANVLTF
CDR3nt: TGTGCCAGCAGCCAAGATAGTGGGACAGGGGGCCCTGGGGCCAACGTCCTGACTTTC

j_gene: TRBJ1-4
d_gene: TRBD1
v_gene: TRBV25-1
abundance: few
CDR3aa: CASSDQGGQGQKLFF
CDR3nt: TGTGCCAGCAGTGACCAAGGGGGACAGGGTCAAAAACTGTTTTTT

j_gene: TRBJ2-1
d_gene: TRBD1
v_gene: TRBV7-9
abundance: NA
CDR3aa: CASSQGRTGLHEQFF
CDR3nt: TGTGCCAGCAGCCAAGGCCGGACAGGCCTTCATGAGCAGTTCTTC

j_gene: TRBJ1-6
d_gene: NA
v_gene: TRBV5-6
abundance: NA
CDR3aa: CASSLWGRSNSPLHF
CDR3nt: TGTGCCAGCAGCTTGTGGGGAAGGAGTAATTCACCCCTCCACTTT

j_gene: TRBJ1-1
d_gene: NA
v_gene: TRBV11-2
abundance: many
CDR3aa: CASSFRTVGSTEAFF
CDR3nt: TGTGCCAGCAGCTTTCGTACGGTAGGAAGCACTGAAGCTTTCTTT

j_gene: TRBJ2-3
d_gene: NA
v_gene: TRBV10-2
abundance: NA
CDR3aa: CASSVGADTQYF
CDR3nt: TGCGCCAGCAGTGTTGGGGCAGATACGCAGTATTTT

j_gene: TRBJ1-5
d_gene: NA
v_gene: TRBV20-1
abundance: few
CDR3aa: CSARETARNQPQHF
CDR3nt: TGCAGTGCTAGAGAGACAGCCCGCAATCAGCCCCAGCATTTT

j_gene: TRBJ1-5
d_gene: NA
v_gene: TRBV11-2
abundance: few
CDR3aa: CASSLGDANQPQHF
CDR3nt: TGTGCCAGCAGCTTAGGGGACGCCAATCAGCCCCAGCATTTT

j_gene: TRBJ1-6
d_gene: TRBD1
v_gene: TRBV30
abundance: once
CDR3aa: CAWSVSAGGLSPLHF
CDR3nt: TGTGCCTGGAGTGTATCGGCAGGGGGGTTGTCACCCCTCCACTTT

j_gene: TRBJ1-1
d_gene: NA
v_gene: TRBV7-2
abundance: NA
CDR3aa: CASSLERMNTEAFF
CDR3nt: TGTGCCAGCAGCTTAGAACGAATGAACACTGAAGCTTTCTTT

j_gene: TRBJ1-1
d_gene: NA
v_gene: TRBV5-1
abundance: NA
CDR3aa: CASRQGFGATEAFF
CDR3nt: TGCGCCAGCAGACAGGGTTTTGGGGCCACTGAAGCTTTCTTT

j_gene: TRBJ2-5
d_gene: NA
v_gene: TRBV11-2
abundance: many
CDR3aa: CASSGTYNQETQYF
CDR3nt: TGTGCCAGCAGCGGGACTTATAACCAAGAGACCCAGTACTTC

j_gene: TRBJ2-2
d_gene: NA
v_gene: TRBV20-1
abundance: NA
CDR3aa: CSARDSGINTGELFF
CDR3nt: TGCAGTGCTAGAGATAGTGGCATTAACACCGGGGAGCTGTTTTTT

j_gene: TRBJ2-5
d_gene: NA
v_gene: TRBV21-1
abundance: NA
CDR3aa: CASTRQAGETQYF
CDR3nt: TGTGCCAGCACCAGACAGGCAGGAGAGACCCAGTACTTC

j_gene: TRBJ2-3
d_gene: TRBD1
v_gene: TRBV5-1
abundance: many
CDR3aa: CASSGGTGLDTQYF
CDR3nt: TGCGCCAGCAGCGGGGGGACAGGGTTGGATACGCAGTATTTT

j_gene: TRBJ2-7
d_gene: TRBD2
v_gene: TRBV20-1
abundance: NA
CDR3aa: CSASPPGLAGYEQYF
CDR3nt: TGCAGTGCTAGTCCCCCGGGCCTAGCGGGGTACGAGCAGTACTTC

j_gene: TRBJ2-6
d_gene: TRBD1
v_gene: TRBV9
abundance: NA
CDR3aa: CASSSGQALGGANVLTF
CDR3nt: TGTGCCAGCAGCTCGGGACAGGCCCTAGGTGGGGCCAACGTCCTGACTTTC

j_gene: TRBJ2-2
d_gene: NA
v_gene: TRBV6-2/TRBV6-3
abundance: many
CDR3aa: CASKSIGELFF
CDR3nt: TGTGCCAGCAAATCTATCGGGGAGCTGTTTTTT

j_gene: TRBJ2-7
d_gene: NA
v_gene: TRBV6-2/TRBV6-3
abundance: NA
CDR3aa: CASTDSIYEQYF
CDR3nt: TGTGCCAGTACGGACAGTATCTACGAGCAGTACTTC

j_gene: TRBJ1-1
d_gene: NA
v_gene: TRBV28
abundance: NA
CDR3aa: CASLRGAGTEAFF
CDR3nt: TGTGCCAGCCTACGAGGGGCGGGGACTGAAGCTTTCTTT

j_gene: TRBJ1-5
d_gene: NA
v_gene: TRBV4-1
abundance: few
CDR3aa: CASSPVRNQPQHF
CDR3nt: TGCGCCAGCAGCCCGGTTCGCAATCAGCCCCAGCATTTT

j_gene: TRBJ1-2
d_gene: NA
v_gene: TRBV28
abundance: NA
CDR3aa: CASSLRSKGPYGYTF
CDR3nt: TGTGCCAGCAGTTTACGTTCTAAAGGACCCTATGGCTACACCTTC

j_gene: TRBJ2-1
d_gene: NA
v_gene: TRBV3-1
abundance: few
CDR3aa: CASSQARETYNEQFF
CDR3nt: TGTGCCAGCAGTCAGGCGCGGGAAACCTACAATGAGCAGTTCTTC

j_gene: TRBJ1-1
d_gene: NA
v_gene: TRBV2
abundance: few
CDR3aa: CASSVEGGTEAFF
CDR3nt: TGTGCCAGCAGTGTAGAGGGGGGCACTGAAGCTTTCTTT

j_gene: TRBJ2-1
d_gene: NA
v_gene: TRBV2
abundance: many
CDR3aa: CASSTYNEQFF
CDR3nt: TGTGCCAGCAGCACCTACAATGAGCAGTTCTTC

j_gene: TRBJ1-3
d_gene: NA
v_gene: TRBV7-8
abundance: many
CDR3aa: CASSSTNLVSGNTIYF
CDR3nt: TGTGCCAGCAGCTCCACTAACCTTGTCTCTGGAAACACCATATATTTT

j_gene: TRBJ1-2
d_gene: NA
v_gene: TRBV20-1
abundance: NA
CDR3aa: CSAPTVDSNYGYTF
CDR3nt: TGCAGTGCTCCCACCGTGGACTCTAACTATGGCTACACCTTC